A selection of T cell receptor beta chains follows, all from one sample in a study of T cell responses to AZD1222 COVID-19 vaccine. Measured with immunoSEQ multiplex PCR; TCRdb has only the in-frame clones, and not every one. The sample carries about 180,000 clones, 88% recorded once. Sequences were derived from peripheral blood, sampled on day 0 of AZD1222 vaccination. Receptor source: an adult in good health. Both conserved end residues are part of each CDR3. The D gene is left open where the match is weak. Some rows mark clone size as missing; the rest say once, few, many or name a class of expanded clone.

j_call d_call v_call clone_size cdr3_nt cdr3_aa
TRBJ2-2 TRBD2 TRBV5-1 NA TGCGCCAGCAGCAGACAACCGGGAGCGGGGGGGACCGGGGAGCTGTTTTTT CASSRQPGAGGTGELFF
TRBJ2-1 NA TRBV9 NA TGTGCCAGCAGCTTAGGGGAGCCGGCAAGCAATGAGCAGTTCTTC CASSLGEPASNEQFF
TRBJ2-3 NA TRBV6-4 NA TGTGCCAGCAGCCGCTCCATAGCGAACACAGATACGCAGTATTTT CASSRSIANTDTQYF
TRBJ2-1 NA TRBV4-1 NA TGCGCCAGCAGAGGGCTCGGGGATGAGCAGTTCTTC CASRGLGDEQFF
TRBJ2-5 NA TRBV11-1 NA TGTGCCAGCAGCTTAGAAGAGACCCAGTACTTC CASSLEETQYF
TRBJ1-2 NA TRBV19 NA TGTGCCAGTAGTATGGGGAGCAGTAACTATGGCTACACCTTC CASSMGSSNYGYTF
TRBJ1-1 TRBD1 TRBV6-5 NA TGTGCCAGCAGTCAACAGGGGGCATCCACTGAAGCTTTCTTT CASSQQGASTEAFF
TRBJ1-5 NA TRBV4-2 NA TGTGCCAGCAGCCTGGAACGGGGTCTCAATCAGCCCCAGCATTTT CASSLERGLNQPQHF
TRBJ2-3 NA TRBV11-3 NA TGTGCCAGCAGCTTAGACTCCACAGATACGCAGTATTTT CASSLDSTDTQYF
TRBJ2-7 TRBD1 TRBV6-5 NA TGTGCCAGCAGTCAACCGGGACAGGGCTACGAGCAGTACTTC CASSQPGQGYEQYF
TRBJ2-7 NA TRBV30 once TGTGCCTGGAGTCAAGGACAAGTCGAGCAGTACTTC CAWSQGQVEQYF
TRBJ1-2 NA TRBV28 NA TGTGCCAGCAGGCCTGGGAGGCAGGACTATGGCTACACCTTC CASRPGRQDYGYTF
TRBJ2-3 TRBD2 TRBV30 NA TGTGCCTGGAGTTTGACTAGCGGGGGCACAGATACGCAGTATTTT CAWSLTSGGTDTQYF
TRBJ1-5 NA TRBV4-3 once TGCGCCAGCAGCCAAGATCGTTTCTCTGGCAATCAGCCCCAGCATTTT CASSQDRFSGNQPQHF
TRBJ2-4 TRBD2 TRBV30 once TGTGCCTGGACGGGGAGGGCAGCCAAAAACATTCAGTACTTC CAWTGRAAKNIQYF
TRBJ2-5 NA TRBV19 NA TGTGCCAGTAAAGCAAGTGGAGAGACCCAGTACTTC CASKASGETQYF
TRBJ2-7 TRBD1 TRBV7-6 NA TGTGCCAGCAGCTTAGCGGGACAGGGGGCCCACGAGCAGTACTTC CASSLAGQGAHEQYF
TRBJ1-5 NA TRBV7-9 NA TGTGCCAGCAGCTTAGGGGGGCCCCGGGATCAGCCCCAGCATTTT CASSLGGPRDQPQHF
TRBJ1-1 TRBD1 TRBV6-5 NA TGTGCCAGCAGGACACAGGGGAGTACTGAAGCTTTCTTT CASRTQGSTEAFF
TRBJ2-1 TRBD1 TRBV13 few TGTGCCAGCAGCCTAGGGACAGGGGGCTACAATGAGCAGTTCTTC CASSLGTGGYNEQFF
TRBJ1-2 NA TRBV11-2 NA TGTGCCAGCAGCTTAGTTGGGGGACTCGAGAGTCGGGGCTACACCTTC CASSLVGGLESRGYTF
TRBJ2-1 TRBD2 TRBV27 NA TGTGCCAGCAGTTTAATCGGGTTAGCGGGAGCCAATGAGCAGTTCTTC CASSLIGLAGANEQFF
TRBJ1-5 NA TRBV7-2 NA TGTGCCAGCAGCTCCCTAAGGCAGCCCCAGCATTTT CASSSLRQPQHF
TRBJ1-6 NA TRBV5-1 NA TGCGCCAGCAGCTTGGGGGGGAATTCACCCCTCCACTTT CASSLGGNSPLHF
TRBJ2-2 NA TRBV5-1 NA TGCGCCAGCAGCTTGCTCGGAGCGAACACCGGGGAGCTGTTTTTT CASSLLGANTGELFF
TRBJ2-2 TRBD2 TRBV15 NA TGTGCCACCAGCTCCGCCGTAGCGGGTCTAACCGGGGAGCTGTTTTTT CATSSAVAGLTGELFF
TRBJ1-1 NA TRBV11-2 NA TGTGCCAGCAGGGACAGTCCGGGAGCTTTCTTT CASRDSPGAFF
TRBJ2-2 NA TRBV6-5 NA TGTGCCAGCAGCCAAGAGGGGGGGCTCACCGGGGAGCTGTTTTTT CASSQEGGLTGELFF
TRBJ1-2 TRBD1 TRBV7-3 NA TGTGCCAGCAGCTCCCGACAGGGGCATGGCTACACCTTC CASSSRQGHGYTF
TRBJ2-5 NA TRBV19 NA TGTGCCAGTAGTGAGCAAGAGACCCAGTACTTC CASSEQETQYF
TRBJ2-1 NA TRBV24-1 NA TGTGCCACCAGTCCACAGGGTCCCCATGAGCAGTTCTTC CATSPQGPHEQFF
TRBJ2-3 NA TRBV6-5 NA TGTGCCAGCAGTTACAGGTACCGGACACTCACAGATACGCAGTATTTT CASSYRYRTLTDTQYF
TRBJ2-7 NA TRBV29-1 NA TGCAGCGTTGTAGGTAATTCCTACGAGCAGTACTTC CSVVGNSYEQYF